These 16 T cell receptor beta chains share one sample of origin, sequenced in a study of cytotoxic CD8 clonotypes in ibrutinib-treated CLL. Measured with immunoSEQ multiplex PCR; TCRdb has only the in-frame clones, and not every one. Of 50,000 to 70,000 clones in the sample, roughly 58% are singletons; the top ten hold about 24%. The sequences come from PBMCs, collected at disease progression, from a patient treated with ibrutinib. These receptors all stem from a human donor with chronic lymphocytic leukemia.

This chain connects TRBV5-1 to TRBJ1-1; TRBD1 might be the D (5 bases). CDR3 length: 13 residues. V lost 3 bases and J lost 5, with 11 bases in between. Germline CDR1 and CDR2: SGHRS and YFSETQ. The CDR3 loop is CASSYSGSTEAFF. The CDR3 DNA is TGCGCCAGCAGCTACTCAGGGAGTACTGAAGCTTTCTTT.

This clone was picked up many times. The CDR3 DNA follows: TGCGCCAGCAGCTTAAGCGGGACCTCCCAAGAGACCCAGTACTTC. Translated: CASSLSGTSQETQYF. The chain carries TRBV5-1 and TRBJ2-5, with 7 bases matching TRBD2. Germline CDR1 reads SGHRS; CDR2 reads YFSETQ. With V trimmed by 2 bases and J by 1 base, 5 bases remained unmatched. The CDR3 spans 15 residues.

J is TRBJ1-2 and V is TRBV6-6; D is perhaps TRBD1 (5 bases). V lost 2 bases and J lost 8, with 15 bases in between. CDR1 MNHNY and CDR2 SVGAGI come from the germline V gene (reference sequence). The CDR3 spans 14 residues. The CDR3 reads CASSYPQGAGGYTF. The CDR3 coding sequence is TGTGCCAGCAGTTACCCTCAGGGAGCGGGGGGCTACACCTTC.

V is TRBV30 and J is TRBJ1-5; no firm D call. The germline V gene encodes CDR1 GTSNPN and CDR2 SVGIG (reference sequence). V was shortened by 0 bases and J by 11 bases, with 11 bases between the two germline ends. The CDR3 runs 12 residues. The chain's CDR3 is CAWSVTRGSQHF. The CDR3 bases are TGTGCCTGGAGTGTAACCCGAGGCTCCCAGCATTTT.

The J gene is TRBJ2-3, the V gene TRBV10-2; perhaps TRBD2 as D (6 bases). CDR3 length equals 15 residues. Trimming shortened V by 8 bases and J by 0 bases, and 15 bases separated the two germline ends. The germline V gene has CDR1 WSHSY and CDR2 SAAADI. CDR3 residues: CASRSLAESTDTQYF. The CDR3 nucleotides read TGCGCCAGCCGCAGCTTAGCGGAGAGCACAGATACGCAGTATTTT.

The CDR3 DNA reads as TGCGCCAGCAACCGGGACGGATCGAACACCGGGGAGCTGTTTTTT. It specifies CASNRDGSNTGELFF. The rearrangement joins TRBV5-1 to TRBJ2-2; D is possibly TRBD1 or TRBD2 (5 bases each). V was clipped by 6 bases and J by 0 bases, with 12 bases between them. Per germline, CDR1 SGHRS and CDR2 YFSETQ. The CDR3 has 15 residues.

The rearrangement uses TRBV11-2 and TRBJ1-1; no definite D call. Germline CDR1 and CDR2: SGHAT and FQNNGV. This CDR3 is 12 amino acids long. The ends were cut back, 0 bases at V and 7 bases at J, with 6 bases in the middle. CDR3 residues: CASSLDFGEAFF. The DNA for the CDR3 is TGTGCCAGCAGCTTAGATTTCGGTGAAGCTTTCTTT.

This clone was seen a handful of times. V gene TRBV6-1 combines with J gene TRBJ2-7; the D gene is possibly TRBD1 (5 bases). V gave up 2 bases and J gave up 4 bases, with 12 bases separating them. The CDR3 extends over 14 amino acids. The germline V gene encodes CDR1 MNHNS and CDR2 SASEGT. For the CDR3, the DNA is TGTGCCAGCAGTGAATCAGGGAATCTTTACGAGCAGTACTTC. The encoded protein is CASSESGNLYEQYF.

The rearrangement joins TRBV11-2 to TRBJ2-7, with TRBD1 matching 8 bases. This CDR3 comprises 15 residues. CDR1 SGHAT and CDR2 FQNNGV come from the germline V gene. V dropped 5 bases and J dropped 4; count of bases not matched to a gene: 10. The CDR3 sequence: CASSTTTGEYYEQYF. The DNA for the CDR3 is TGTGCCAGCAGCACGACGACAGGGGAGTATTACGAGCAGTACTTC.

The chain joins TRBV30 to TRBJ1-6, with 10 bases fitting TRBD1. CDR3 length: 14 residues. J gave up 7 bases and V 2 bases, and 2 bases lay outside the gene matches. CDR1 GTSNPN and CDR2 SVGIG come from the germline V gene (reference sequence). The CDR3 spells CAWSKGQGNSPLHF. The CDR3 DNA is TGTGCCTGGAGTAAGGGACAGGGGAATTCACCCCTCCACTTT.

V gene TRBV6-5 combines with J gene TRBJ1-2, with a tentative D call TRBD1 (6 bases). Germline CDR1 reads MNHEY; CDR2 reads SVGAGI. V gave up 7 bases and J gave up 4 bases, with 19 bases separating them. The CDR3 totals 15 residues. The CDR3 region is CASTLGRGFRYGYTF. The CDR3 DNA sequence: TGTGCCAGCACCCTCGGGAGGGGGTTTCGCTATGGCTACACCTTC.

CDR3 nucleotide sequence: TGTGCCAGCAGCGTATGGGGACAGGGAGGAGAGCAGTACTTC. Translation gives CASSVWGQGGEQYF. The chain employs TRBV9 and TRBJ2-7, with 9 bases fitting TRBD1. This CDR3 is built from 14 residues. After removal of 1 base from V and 7 bases from J, the junction contained 6 bases not matched to a gene. Germline V gives CDR1 SGDLS, CDR2 YYNGEE.

This rearrangement joins TRBV29-1 to TRBJ2-4; 8 positions match TRBD1. The J segment lost 2 bases and the V segment lost 7 bases, leaving 10 bases of the junction unmatched. Germline values: CDR1 SQVTM, CDR2 ANQGSEA. The CDR3 length is 15 residues. This CDR3 is CSASGGTRSKNIQYF. The DNA for the CDR3 is TGCAGCGCCTCAGGGGGCACTAGGTCCAAAAACATTCAGTACTTC.

This clone has only one observation. This chain links TRBV6-6 with TRBJ2-1; a possible D gene is TRBD1 (6 bases). V was shortened by 4 bases and J by 10 bases, with 14 bases between the two germline ends. The CDR3 has 13 residues. CDR1 and CDR2 from the germline V gene are MNHNY and SVGAGI (reference sequence). CDR3 nucleotide sequence: TGTGCCAGCAGTTCAGGGGTCCTGGAGGAGCAGTTCTTC. Amino acids: CASSSGVLEEQFF.

This chain joins TRBV6-5 and TRBJ2-1, with 13 bases identical to TRBD2. Germline trimming cut 6 bases from V and 8 bases from J; bases unmatched to any gene: 4. This CDR3 contains 14 residues. Germline CDR1 is MNHEY and CDR2 is SVGAGI. CDR3 amino acids: CASRTSGGVDEQFF. CDR3 DNA: TGTGCCAGCAGAACTAGCGGGGGGGTTGATGAGCAGTTCTTC.

In this sample, this clone turned up a few times. The rearrangement uses TRBV7-9 and TRBJ1-2, with 11 bases identical to TRBD1. The CDR3 runs to 14 residues. CDR1 is SEHNR and CDR2 is FQNEAQ in the germline V gene (reference sequence). The V gene end was trimmed by 8 bases and the J gene end by 3 bases; junction bases not matched to a gene: 5. CDR3 bases: TGTGCCAGCGTTAGGACAGGGGGCGACTATGGCTACACCTTC. It is translated as CASVRTGGDYGYTF.